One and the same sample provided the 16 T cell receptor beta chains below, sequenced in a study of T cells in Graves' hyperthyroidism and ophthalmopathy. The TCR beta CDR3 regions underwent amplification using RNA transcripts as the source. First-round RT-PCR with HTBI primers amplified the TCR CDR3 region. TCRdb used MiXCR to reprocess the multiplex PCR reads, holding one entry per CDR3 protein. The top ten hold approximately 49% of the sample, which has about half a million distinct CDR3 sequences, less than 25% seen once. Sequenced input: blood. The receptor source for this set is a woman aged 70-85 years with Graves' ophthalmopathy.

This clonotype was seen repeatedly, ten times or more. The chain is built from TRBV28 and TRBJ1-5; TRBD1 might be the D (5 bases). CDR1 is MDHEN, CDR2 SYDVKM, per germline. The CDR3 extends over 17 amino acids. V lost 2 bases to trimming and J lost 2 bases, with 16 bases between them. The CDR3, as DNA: TGTGCCAGCAGTTTAGGGGCTGGAGGGGATGGCAATCAGCCCCAGCATTTT. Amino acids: CASSLGAGGDGNQPQHF.

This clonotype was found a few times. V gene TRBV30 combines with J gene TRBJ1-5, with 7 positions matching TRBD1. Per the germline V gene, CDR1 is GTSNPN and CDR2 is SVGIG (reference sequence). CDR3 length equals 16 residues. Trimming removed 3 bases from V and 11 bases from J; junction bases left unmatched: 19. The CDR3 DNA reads TGTGCCTGGAGCCCTCCTCCCCCGGGACAGTCAGGAGCCCAGCATTTT. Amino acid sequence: CAWSPPPPGQSGAQHF.

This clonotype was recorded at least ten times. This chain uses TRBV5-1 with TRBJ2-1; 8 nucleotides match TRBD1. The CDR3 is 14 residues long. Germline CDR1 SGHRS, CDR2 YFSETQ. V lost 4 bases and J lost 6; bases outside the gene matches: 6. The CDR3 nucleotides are TGCGCCAGCAGCCCCCGGGACAGGTCCAATGAGCAGTTCTTC. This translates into CASSPRDRSNEQFF.

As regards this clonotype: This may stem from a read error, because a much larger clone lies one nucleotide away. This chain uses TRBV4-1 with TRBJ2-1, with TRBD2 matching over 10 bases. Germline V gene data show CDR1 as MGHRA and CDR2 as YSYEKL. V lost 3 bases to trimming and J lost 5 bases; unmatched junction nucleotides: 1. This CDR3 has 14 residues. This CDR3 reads CASSQGLANNEQFF. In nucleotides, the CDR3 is TGCGCCAGCAGCCAGGGACTAGCGAACAATGAGCAGTTCTTC.

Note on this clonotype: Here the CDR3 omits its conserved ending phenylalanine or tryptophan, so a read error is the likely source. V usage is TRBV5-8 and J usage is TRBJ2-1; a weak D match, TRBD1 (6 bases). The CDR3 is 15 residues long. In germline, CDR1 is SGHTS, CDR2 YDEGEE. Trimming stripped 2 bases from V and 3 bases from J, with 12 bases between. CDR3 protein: CASSLQGFVYNEQFS. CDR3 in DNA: TGTGCCAGCAGCTTACAGGGTTTCGTCTACAATGAGCAGTTCTCC.

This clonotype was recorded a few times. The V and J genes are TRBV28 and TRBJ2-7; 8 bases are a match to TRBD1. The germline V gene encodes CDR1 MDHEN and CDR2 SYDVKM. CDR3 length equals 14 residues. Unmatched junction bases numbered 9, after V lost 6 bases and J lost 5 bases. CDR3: CASRDRGLRDEQYF. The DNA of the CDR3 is TGTGCCAGCAGAGACAGGGGCCTACGGGACGAGCAGTACTTC.

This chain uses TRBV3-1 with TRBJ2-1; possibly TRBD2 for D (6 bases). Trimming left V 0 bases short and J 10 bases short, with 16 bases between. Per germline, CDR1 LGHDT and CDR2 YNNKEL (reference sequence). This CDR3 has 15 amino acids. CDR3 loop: CASSQDLTGVQEQFF. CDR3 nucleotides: TGTGCCAGCAGCCAAGATCTAACGGGAGTTCAGGAGCAGTTCTTC.

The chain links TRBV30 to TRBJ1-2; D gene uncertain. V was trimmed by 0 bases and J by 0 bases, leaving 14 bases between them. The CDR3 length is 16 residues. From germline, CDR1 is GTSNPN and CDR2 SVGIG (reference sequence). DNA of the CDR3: TGTGCCTGGAGTGTAATCCCCCCAGTACCTAACTATGGCTACACCTTC. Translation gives CAWSVIPPVPNYGYTF.

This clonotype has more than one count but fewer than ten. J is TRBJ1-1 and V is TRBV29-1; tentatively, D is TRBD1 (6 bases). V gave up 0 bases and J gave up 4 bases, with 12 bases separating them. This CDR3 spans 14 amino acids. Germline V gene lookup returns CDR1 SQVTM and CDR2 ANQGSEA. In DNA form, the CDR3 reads TGCAGCGTTGAAGATAAGGGGGGCGGCACTGAAGCTTTCTTT. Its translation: CSVEDKGGGTEAFF.

CDR3 sequence reads: CATKQGASYNSPLHF. The CDR3 DNA sequence: TGTGCCACTAAGCAGGGGGCATCCTATAATTCACCCCTCCACTTT. The chain uses TRBV19 and TRBJ1-6; TRBD1 matches at 8 bases. V gave up 10 bases and J gave up 1 base; unmatched junction bases: 6. The germline CDR1 and CDR2 sequences are LNHDA and SQIVND (reference sequence). The CDR3 totals 15 residues.

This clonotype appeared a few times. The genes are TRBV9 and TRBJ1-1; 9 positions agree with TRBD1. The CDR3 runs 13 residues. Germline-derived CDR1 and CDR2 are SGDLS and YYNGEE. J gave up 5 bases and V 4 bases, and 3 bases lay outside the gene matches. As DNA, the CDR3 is TGTGCCAGCAGCTTTGGGACAGGGACTGAAGCTTTCTTT. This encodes CASSFGTGTEAFF.

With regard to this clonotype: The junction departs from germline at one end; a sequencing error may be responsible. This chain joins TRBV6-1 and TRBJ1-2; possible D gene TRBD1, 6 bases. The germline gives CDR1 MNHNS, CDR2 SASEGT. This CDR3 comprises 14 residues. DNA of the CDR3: TGTGCCAGCAGCCAAGGGGGGGACGCCGCAGGCGTGGTCTTC. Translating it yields CASSQGGDAAGVVF.

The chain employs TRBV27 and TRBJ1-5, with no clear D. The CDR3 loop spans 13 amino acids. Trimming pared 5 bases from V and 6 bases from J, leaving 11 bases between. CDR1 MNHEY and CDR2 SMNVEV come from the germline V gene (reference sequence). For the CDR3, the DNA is TGTGCCAGCAGTGAATCCCGTTTTCAGCCCCAGCATTTT. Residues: CASSESRFQPQHF.

CDR3: CASSPRTGSAAGNPPSYEQYF. The CDR3 DNA is TGTGCCAGCAGCCCACGGACAGGGAGCGCAGCGGGAAATCCCCCCTCCTACGAGCAGTACTTC. The V and J genes are TRBV11-3 and TRBJ2-7; D possibly corresponds to TRBD1 (8 bases). This CDR3 region has 21 residues. Looked up from germline, CDR1 is SGHNT and CDR2 is YENEEA. V lost 5 bases and J lost 0, with 32 bases in between.

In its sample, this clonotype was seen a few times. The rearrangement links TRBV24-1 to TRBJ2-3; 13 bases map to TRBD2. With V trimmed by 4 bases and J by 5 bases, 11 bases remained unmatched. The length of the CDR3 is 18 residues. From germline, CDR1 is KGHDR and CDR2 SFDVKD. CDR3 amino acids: CATSDLQGLAGVKDTQYF. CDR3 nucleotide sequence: TGTGCCACCAGTGACCTTCAAGGACTAGCGGGAGTCAAAGATACGCAGTATTTT.

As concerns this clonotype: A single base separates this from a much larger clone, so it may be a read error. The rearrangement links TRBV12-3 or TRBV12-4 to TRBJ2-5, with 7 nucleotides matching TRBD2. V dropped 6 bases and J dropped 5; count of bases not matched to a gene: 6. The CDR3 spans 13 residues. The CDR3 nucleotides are TGTGCCAGCAGCCCGCGGGAGTTGGAGACCCAGTACTTC. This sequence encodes CASSPRELETQYF.